What follows describes a single T cell receptor beta chain. This specimen comes from a study of blood T cell repertoires in COVID-19. TCRdb's table, derived via immunoSEQ multiplex PCR, lists solely in-frame clones and lacks some. Of roughly 73,000 clones detected, over 85% appear once; the ten largest clones hold 1.3% to 1.5%. V shed 3 bases and J shed 2 bases, with 9 bases lying between them. The V gene's germline CDR1 is SGDLS and CDR2 YYNGEE. The CDR3 length is 15 residues. The chain recombines TRBV9 with TRBJ1-6, with D perhaps matching TRBD1 (6 bases). The receptor's source is a man in his fifties or sixties with acute or convalescent COVID-19. Sequenced input: peripheral blood. CDR3 region: CASSAGQTYNSPLHF. In DNA, the CDR3 is TGTGCCAGCAGCGCTGGACAGACCTATAATTCACCCCTCCACTTT.